The entry below describes one T cell receptor (beta chain). The antigen is unknown. Terminally differentiated effector memory CD45RA+ cells were excluded by CCR7 positive selection of CD45RO-negative cells. With 1 base removed from V and 4 bases from J, the gap between germline ends came to 8 bases. CDR1 and CDR2 from the germline V gene are MNHEY and SMNVEV (reference sequence). This CDR3 contains 14 residues. This record belongs to a study of shared clonotypes between healthy human individuals. In the study overall: Three plates each covered CD4 naive and memory; CD8 naive two, CD8 memory one. Broader study findings: Relative to their counterparts shared across all four donors, non-shared clonotypes exhibited diminished generation probabilities.

Evenly divided among several immunoSEQ plates was the genomic DNA of each subset. Per the study methods: Junction-only immunoSEQ data arrived without quality scores, meaning filtering differed. Sequencing was performed with immunoSEQ multiplex PCR; in TCRdb, only in-frame clones are kept and a portion is missing. The D gene and trimming were derived from the DNA, and the V and J assignments and clone size from that table. The sample records almost 700,000 clones, under 95% being singletons. The gene calls are TRBV27 and TRBJ1-5; no firm D call. This sequence originates from a man aged 25 to 40 in good health. Sequenced sample: naive CD8+ T cells sorted from blood. CDR3 sequence: CASSLLGTNQPQHF. The CDR3 DNA reads TGTGCCAGCAGTTTATTGGGCACTAATCAGCCCCAGCATTTT.